This T cell receptor (beta chain) was sequenced during a study of cytomegalovirus exposure and HLA in healthy donors. 60 Vbeta and 13 Jbeta primers were used in PCR. Using immunoSEQ multiplex PCR, the repertoire was profiled, and TCRdb retains in-frame clones only, with some absent. The repertoire holds 200,000 or so clones, with approximately 80% as singletons. In germline, CDR1 is MDHEN, CDR2 SYDVKM. The CDR3 sequence is 12 residues long. V was clipped by 3 bases and J by 13 bases, with 12 bases between them. This clone was detected a few times. The rearrangement uses TRBV28 and TRBJ1-4; D remains ambiguous. The specimen was PBMCs. The sequence came from a girl aged 5-17 years in good health and CMV-seronegative. Written as DNA, the CDR3 is TGTGCCAGCAGTTTCCCGCGGGCTCGACTGTTTTTT. Protein: CASSFPRARLFF.